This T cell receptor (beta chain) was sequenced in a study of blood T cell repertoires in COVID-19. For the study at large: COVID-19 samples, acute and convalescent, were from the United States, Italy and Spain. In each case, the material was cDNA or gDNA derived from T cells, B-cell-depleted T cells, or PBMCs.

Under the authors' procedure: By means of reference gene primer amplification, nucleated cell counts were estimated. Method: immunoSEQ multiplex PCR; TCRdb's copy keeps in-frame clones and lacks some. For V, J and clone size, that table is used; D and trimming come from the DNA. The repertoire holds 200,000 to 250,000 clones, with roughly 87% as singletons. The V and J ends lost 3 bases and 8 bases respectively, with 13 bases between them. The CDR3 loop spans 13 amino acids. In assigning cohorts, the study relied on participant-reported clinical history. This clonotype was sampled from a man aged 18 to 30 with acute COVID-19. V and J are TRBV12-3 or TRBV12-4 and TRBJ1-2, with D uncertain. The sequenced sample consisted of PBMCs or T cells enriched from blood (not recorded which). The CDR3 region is CASSFVAQTGYTF. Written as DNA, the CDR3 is TGTGCCAGCAGTTTCGTAGCCCAGACCGGCTACACCTTC.